This TCR beta chain was documented in a study of human T cells and chemical hapten exposure. Study details: Per-sample TCR yields varied mainly from small pooled library volume differences.

Via MiXCR, TCRdb re-called the RACE reads, giving one row per CDR3 protein. The sample consists of roughly 30,000 distinct CDR3 sequences, 7.5% to 10% of them appearing once. This clonotype was detected many times. After removal of 5 bases from V and 3 bases from J, the junction contained 6 bases not matched to a gene. CDR3 length equals 14 residues. Germline V CDR1 and CDR2: PRHDT, FYEKMQ (reference sequence). Stated time point: patch test 2, 6 weeks after DPC sensitization. The treatment: therapeutic diphenylcyclopropenone sensitization with weekly scalp DPC. The sample consisted of whole blood, taken in connection with sensitization to the hapten diphenylcyclopropenone (DPC). This sequence originates from a man aged 25-45 years with alopecia areata. Some clones in this sample may be carry-over from other donors' samples. The chain uses TRBV13 and TRBJ2-7; the match to TRBD2 covers 8 bases. DNA for the CDR3: TGTGCCAGCAGCGTAGAGCGGGGGAACTACGAGCAGTACTTC. Its protein product is CASSVERGNYEQYF.